This TCR beta chain was identified in a study of blood T cell repertoires in COVID-19. Overall study context: Spain, Italy and the United States supplied samples that represented acute and convalescent COVID-19. T cells, B-cell-depleted T cells, or PBMCs provided the cDNA or gDNA that served as material.

Study processing details: Reference gene primer amplification gave estimated nucleated cell counts. Some clones are missing from TCRdb's copy, which holds only in-frame ones; the method was immunoSEQ multiplex PCR. V and J calls plus clone size are reproduced from that table; the DNA served to infer D and trimming. Seen here are approximately 90,000 clones, 75% to 85% observed once, and the top ten hold about 19%. The V gene end was trimmed by 0 bases and the J gene end by 4 bases; junction bases not matched to a gene: 3. The CDR3 totals 14 residues. Looked up from germline, CDR1 is SGHKS and CDR2 is YYEKEE (reference sequence).

Sequenced: peripheral blood. The gene calls are TRBV5-5 and TRBJ1-1; 7 bases are a match to TRBD1. This TCR derives from an elderly woman with acute or convalescent COVID-19. The chain's CDR3 is CASSLAGGSTEAFF. CDR3 sequence (DNA): TGTGCCAGCAGCTTGGCAGGGGGGTCCACTGAAGCTTTCTTT.